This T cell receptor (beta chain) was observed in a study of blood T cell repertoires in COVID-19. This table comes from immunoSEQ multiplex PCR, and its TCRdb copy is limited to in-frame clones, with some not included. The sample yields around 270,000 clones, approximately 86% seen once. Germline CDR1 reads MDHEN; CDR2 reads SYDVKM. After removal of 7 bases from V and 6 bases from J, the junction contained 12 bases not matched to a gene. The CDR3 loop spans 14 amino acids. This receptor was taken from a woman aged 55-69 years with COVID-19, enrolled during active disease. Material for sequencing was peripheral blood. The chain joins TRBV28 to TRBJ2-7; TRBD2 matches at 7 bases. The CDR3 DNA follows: TGTGCCAGCAACTCCCCGCGGACTAGTAGCGAGCAGTACTTC. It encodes CASNSPRTSSEQYF.